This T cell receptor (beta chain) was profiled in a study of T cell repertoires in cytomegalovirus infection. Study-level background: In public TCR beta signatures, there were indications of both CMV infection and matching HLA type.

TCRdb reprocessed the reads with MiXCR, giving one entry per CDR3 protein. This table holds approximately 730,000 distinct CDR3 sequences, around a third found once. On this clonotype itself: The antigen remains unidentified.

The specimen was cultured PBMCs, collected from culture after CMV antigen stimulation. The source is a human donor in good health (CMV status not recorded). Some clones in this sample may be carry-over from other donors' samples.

The chain's CDR3 is CASREGSYNSPLHF. CDR3 sequence (DNA): TGCGCCAGCAGAGAGGGCTCCTATAATTCACCCCTCCACTTT. This chain connects TRBV5-1 to TRBJ1-6; D is unclear. V was clipped by 5 bases and J by 0 bases, with 6 bases between them. CDR1 is SGHRS, CDR2 YFSETQ, per germline. The CDR3 is 14 residues long.